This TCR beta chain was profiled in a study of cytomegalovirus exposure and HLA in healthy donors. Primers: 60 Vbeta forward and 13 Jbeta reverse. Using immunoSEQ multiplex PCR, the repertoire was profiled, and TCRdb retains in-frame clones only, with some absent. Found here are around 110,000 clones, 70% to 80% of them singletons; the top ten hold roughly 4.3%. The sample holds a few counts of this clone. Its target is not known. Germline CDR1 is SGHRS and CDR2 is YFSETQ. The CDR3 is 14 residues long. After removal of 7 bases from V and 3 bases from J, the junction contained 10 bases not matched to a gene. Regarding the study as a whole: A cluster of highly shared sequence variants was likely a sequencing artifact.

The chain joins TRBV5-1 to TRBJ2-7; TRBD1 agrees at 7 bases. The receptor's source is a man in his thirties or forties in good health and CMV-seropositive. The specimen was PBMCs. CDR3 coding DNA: TGCGCCAGCTGCCCCGGGACAGCTTACTACGAGCAGTACTTC. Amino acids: CASCPGTAYYEQYF.